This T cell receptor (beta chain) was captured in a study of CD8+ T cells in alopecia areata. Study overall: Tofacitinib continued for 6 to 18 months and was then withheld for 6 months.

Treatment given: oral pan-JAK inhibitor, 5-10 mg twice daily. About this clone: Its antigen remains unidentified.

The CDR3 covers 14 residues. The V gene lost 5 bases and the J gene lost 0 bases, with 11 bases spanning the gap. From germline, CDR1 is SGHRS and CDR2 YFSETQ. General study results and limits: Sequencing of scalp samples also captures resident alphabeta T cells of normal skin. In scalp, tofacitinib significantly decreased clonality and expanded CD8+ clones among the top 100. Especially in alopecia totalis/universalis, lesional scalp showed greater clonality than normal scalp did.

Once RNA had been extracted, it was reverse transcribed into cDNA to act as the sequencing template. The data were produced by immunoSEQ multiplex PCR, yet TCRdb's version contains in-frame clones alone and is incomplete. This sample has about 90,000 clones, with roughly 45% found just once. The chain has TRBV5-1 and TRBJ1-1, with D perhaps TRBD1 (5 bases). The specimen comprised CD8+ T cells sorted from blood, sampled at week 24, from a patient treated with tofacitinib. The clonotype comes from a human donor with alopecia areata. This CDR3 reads CASSWRQLNTEAFF. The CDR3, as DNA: TGCGCCAGCAGTTGGAGACAGTTGAACACTGAAGCTTTCTTT.